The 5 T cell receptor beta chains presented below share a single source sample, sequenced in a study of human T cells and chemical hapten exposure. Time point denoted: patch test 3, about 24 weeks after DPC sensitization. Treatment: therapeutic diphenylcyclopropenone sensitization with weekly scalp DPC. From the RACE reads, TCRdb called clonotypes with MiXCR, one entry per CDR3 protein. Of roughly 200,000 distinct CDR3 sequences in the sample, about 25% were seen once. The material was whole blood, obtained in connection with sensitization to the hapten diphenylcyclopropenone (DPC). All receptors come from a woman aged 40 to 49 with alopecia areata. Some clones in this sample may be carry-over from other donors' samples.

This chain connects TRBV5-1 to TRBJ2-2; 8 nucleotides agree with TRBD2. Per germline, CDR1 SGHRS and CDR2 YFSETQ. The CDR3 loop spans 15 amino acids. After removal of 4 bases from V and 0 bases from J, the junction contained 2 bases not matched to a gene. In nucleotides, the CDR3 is TGCGCCAGCAGCCAGCGGGAGCCGAACACCGGGGAGCTGTTTTTT. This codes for CASSQREPNTGELFF.

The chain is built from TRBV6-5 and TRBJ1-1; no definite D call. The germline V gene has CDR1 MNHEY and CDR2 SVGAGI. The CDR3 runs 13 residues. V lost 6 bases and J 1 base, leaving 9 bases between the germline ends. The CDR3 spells CASRPGWNTEAFF. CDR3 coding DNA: TGTGCCAGCAGGCCGGGTTGGAACACTGAAGCTTTCTTT.

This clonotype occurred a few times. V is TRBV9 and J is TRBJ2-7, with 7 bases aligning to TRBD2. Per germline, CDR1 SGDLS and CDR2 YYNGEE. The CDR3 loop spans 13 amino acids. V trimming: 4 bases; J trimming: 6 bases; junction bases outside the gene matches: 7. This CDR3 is CASSPGTISEQYF. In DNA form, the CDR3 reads TGTGCCAGCAGCCCCGGGACTATTAGCGAGCAGTACTTC.

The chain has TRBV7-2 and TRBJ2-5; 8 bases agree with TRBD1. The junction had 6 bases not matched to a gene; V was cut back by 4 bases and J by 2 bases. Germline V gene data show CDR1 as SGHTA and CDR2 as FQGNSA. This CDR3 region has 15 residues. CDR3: CASSSGQAFQETQYF. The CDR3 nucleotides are TGTGCCAGCAGCTCGGGACAGGCTTTTCAAGAGACCCAGTACTTC.

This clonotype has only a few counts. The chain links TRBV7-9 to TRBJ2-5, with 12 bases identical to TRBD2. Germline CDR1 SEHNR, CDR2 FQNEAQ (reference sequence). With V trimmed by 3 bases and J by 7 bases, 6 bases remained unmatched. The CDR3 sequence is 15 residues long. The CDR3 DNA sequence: TGTGCCAGCAGCTTGTGGACTAGCGGGGAAGGGACCCAGTACTTC. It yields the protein CASSLWTSGEGTQYF.